These T cell receptor beta chains were read from a single sample in a study of T cells expressing NK-cell markers. Following a re-call of the 5' RACE reads, TCRdb has one entry per CDR3 protein and lacks DNA. Recorded here are about 550,000 distinct CDR3 sequences; the top ten clones represent approximately 3.5%. Sequencing was done on a sample of blood T cells: a sorted CD56 or NKG2C T cell subset, CD4+ or CD8+ T cells, or bulk PBMC T cells (not recorded which). Every receptor here comes from a man aged 18 to 30 in good health. The CDR3 runs from the conserved cysteine through the conserved F or W.

j_call v_call cdr3_aa
TRBJ2-1 TRBV6-2/TRBV6-3 CASRTPGLAGGEQFF
TRBJ2-1 TRBV3-1 CASSQISSSVDEQFF
TRBJ2-7 TRBV19 CASSGPKFYEQYF
TRBJ2-3 TRBV24-1 CATSLTSGNTDTQYF
TRBJ2-1 TRBV6-5 CASSSSGLSYNEQFF
TRBJ2-1 TRBV6-4 CASSAGFYNEQFF
TRBJ2-1 TRBV7-9 CASSNTSGLATEQFF
TRBJ2-1 TRBV12-3/TRBV12-4 CASSTGQGAYNEQFF
TRBJ2-1 TRBV5-1 CASSLAGRENDEQFF
TRBJ2-2 TRBV20-1 CSAPEGGVAGELFF
TRBJ2-7 TRBV9 CASSDRTWFVNEQYF
TRBJ2-1 TRBV20-1 CSGRLAGGGNEQFF
TRBJ2-1 TRBV6-5 CASRRTVSSYNEQFF
TRBJ2-1 TRBV20-1 CSAPGRPHASYNEQFF
TRBJ2-3 TRBV11-2 CASSFHNRVDTQYF
TRBJ2-1 TRBV5-1 CASSWETSGSKAEQFF
TRBJ1-1 TRBV6-2/TRBV6-3 CASSHPGQVNTEAFF
TRBJ2-5 TRBV13 CASSGDRGLGEQETQYF
TRBJ2-2 TRBV20-1 CSAPDGGRSGELFF
TRBJ2-2 TRBV7-2 CASSLYRDSTGELFF
TRBJ2-7 TRBV6-1 CASRPRASGLDQYF
TRBJ2-3 TRBV12-3/TRBV12-4 CASSETASSTDTQYF
TRBJ1-2 TRBV7-3 CASSARDGYGYTF
TRBJ2-3 TRBV20-1 CSAHRGLGADTQYF
TRBJ2-7 TRBV5-1 CASSYGLASYEQYF
TRBJ1-1 TRBV20-1 CSAVTTGTGRAFF
TRBJ1-1 TRBV12-3/TRBV12-4 CASSLAPDDIEAFF
TRBJ1-5 TRBV5-5 CASSLVGEYSNQPQHF
TRBJ1-5 TRBV24-1 CATSDNDSSNQPQHF